These T cell receptor beta chains were read from a single sample in a study of cytomegalovirus exposure and HLA in healthy donors. Profiling relied on immunoSEQ multiplex PCR, and the TCRdb table lists in-frame clones only, not all of them. The profile shows about 150,000 clones, around 73% of them singletons. Specimen: PBMCs. The receptors stem from a woman between 18 and 30 years old in good health and CMV-seropositive. CDR3s include the opening cysteine and the closing phenylalanine or tryptophan. D genes are given only for firm matches. Expanded clones are given a class, and other clones once, few, many or no size at all.

>TRBV5-1|.|TRBJ1-6|.
CASSLEGRAVNSPLHF
TGCGCCAGCAGCTTGGAGGGCAGGGCCGTCAATTCACCCCTCCACTTT
>TRBV19|TRBD2|TRBJ2-3|.
CASSVTSGGLDTQYF
TGTGCCAGTAGCGTGACTAGCGGGGGTTTAGATACGCAGTATTTT
>TRBV4-1|TRBD2|TRBJ2-7|.
CASSQEPLAGMAYEQYF
TGCGCCAGCAGCCAAGAACCTCTAGCGGGCATGGCCTACGAGCAGTACTTC
>TRBV7-3|TRBD1|TRBJ1-1|few
CASGRDRDTEAFF
TGTGCCAGCGGGCGGGACAGGGACACTGAAGCTTTCTTT
>TRBV30|TRBD1|TRBJ1-1|.
CAFTGGNVDYGEAFF
TGTGCCTTTACAGGGGGAAACGTGGATTACGGTGAAGCTTTCTTT
>TRBV7-2|TRBD2|TRBJ2-3|few
CASSPVERGGLGDTQYF
TGTGCCAGCAGCCCCGTGGAGCGGGGGGGCCTGGGAGATACGCAGTATTTT
>TRBV2|.|TRBJ2-7|.
CASSEADPAPAYEQYF
TGTGCCAGCAGTGAAGCGGATCCGGCACCAGCGTACGAGCAGTACTTC
>TRBV5-4|TRBD1|TRBJ1-2|.
CASSPGGTGGVNGYTF
TGTGCCAGCAGCCCCGGGGGGACAGGGGGCGTTAATGGCTACACCTTC
>TRBV4-2|.|TRBJ1-4|few
CASSQEGTPNEKLFF
TGTGCCAGCAGCCAAGAAGGGACACCCAATGAAAAACTGTTTTTT
>TRBV29-1|.|TRBJ2-2|.
CSALLAGLNTGELFF
TGCAGCGCCCTCTTAGCCGGGTTGAACACCGGGGAGCTGTTTTTT
>TRBV19|TRBD1|TRBJ2-2|few
CATFTGGLNTGELFF
TGTGCCACCTTTACAGGGGGATTGAACACCGGGGAGCTGTTTTTT
>TRBV10-1|TRBD1|TRBJ1-4|.
CASSEDRVSTNEKLFF
TGCGCCAGCAGTGAGGACAGGGTGTCGACTAATGAAAAACTGTTTTTT
>TRBV11-2|.|TRBJ1-1|once
CASSQMWGGARMNTEAFF
TGTGCCAGCAGCCAGATGTGGGGGGGGGCCCGCATGAACACTGAAGCTTTCTTT